This entry lists 10 T cell receptor beta chains sequenced from one sample in a study of T cell changes during pregnancy in multiple sclerosis. Method: immunoSEQ multiplex PCR; TCRdb's copy keeps in-frame clones and lacks some. The profile covers 15,000 to 18,000 clones, with around 83% appearing a single time and approximately 17% taken by the ten largest. The sequences come from CD8+ T cells from peripheral blood mononuclear cells, collected after pregnancy. These receptors all stem from a female donor in good health, enrolled as a control in a pregnancy study.

The rearrangement links TRBV7-9 to TRBJ2-1; 9 nucleotides line up with TRBD2. There are 18 residues in the CDR3. Germline values: CDR1 SEHNR, CDR2 FQNEAQ (reference sequence). V gave up 3 bases and J gave up 8 bases; unmatched junction bases: 17. CDR3 DNA: TGTGCCAGCAGCTTGCATCTCGCGGGGGGGCCATTAGGCTATGAGCAGTTCTTC. It codes for CASSLHLAGGPLGYEQFF. The full variable domain, rest sourced from reference TRBV7-9 and TRBJ2-1, is DTGVSQNPRHKITKRGQNVTFRCDPISEHNRLYWYRQTLGQGPEFLTYFQNEAQLEKSRLLSDRFSAERPKGSFSTLEIQRTEQGDSAMYLCASSLHLAGGPLGYEQFFGPGTRLTVL.

The chain links TRBV5-6 to TRBJ1-2; D not certain. V lost 4 bases to trimming and J lost 0 bases, with 7 bases between them. The germline V gene encodes CDR1 SGHDT and CDR2 YYEEEE. CDR3 length equals 13 residues. CDR3 protein: CASSRGTNYGYTF. In DNA, the CDR3 is TGTGCCAGCAGCCGAGGAACTAACTATGGCTACACCTTC.

The rearrangement links TRBV5-5 to TRBJ1-5, with TRBD1 matching over 7 bases. CDR1 is SGHKS and CDR2 is YYEKEE in the germline V gene (reference sequence). The CDR3 consists of 14 residues. The V gene end was trimmed by 5 bases and the J gene end by 11 bases; junction bases not matched to a gene: 13. The CDR3 bases are TGTGCCAGCAGTCTAGACAGGGTTGGAGTGTCCCAGCATTTT. It encodes CASSLDRVGVSQHF.

The chain has TRBV7-9 and TRBJ1-2; D perhaps matches TRBD1 (6 bases). V was clipped by 6 bases and J by 2 bases, with 7 bases between them. The CDR3 length is 12 residues. Germline CDR1 is SEHNR and CDR2 is FQNEAQ (reference sequence). DNA of the CDR3: TGTGCCAGCAGGACAGGAAACTATGGCTACACCTTC. Amino acids: CASRTGNYGYTF.

This rearrangement joins TRBV6-1 to TRBJ2-7, with 11 bases lining up with TRBD1. The germline CDR1 and CDR2 sequences are MNHNS and SASEGT. The CDR3 length is 13 residues. Germline trimming cut 7 bases from V and 7 bases from J; bases unmatched to any gene: 6. CDR3 coding DNA: TGTGCCAGCAAGGGACAGGGGGTAGGGGAGCAGTACTTC. Protein sequence: CASKGQGVGEQYF.

The V and J genes are TRBV9 and TRBJ1-2; TRBD1 matches 7 bases. In germline, CDR1 is SGDLS, CDR2 YYNGEE. V lost 4 bases, J lost 2 bases, and 8 bases stayed unmatched. The CDR3 extends over 15 amino acids. The CDR3 loop is CASSIAGTANYGYTF. CDR3 bases: TGTGCCAGCAGCATCGCCGGGACAGCGAACTATGGCTACACCTTC. Full variable domain (missing parts from reference TRBV9 and TRBJ1-2): DSGVTQTPKHLITATGQRVTLRCSPRSGDLSVYWYQQSLDQGLQFLIQYYNGEERAKGNILERFSAQQFPDLHSELNLSSLELGDSALYFCASSIAGTANYGYTFGSGTRLTVV.

J is TRBJ2-7 and V is TRBV6-5, with D perhaps TRBD2 (6 bases). The CDR3 loop spans 13 amino acids. Looked up from germline, CDR1 is MNHEY and CDR2 is SVGAGI. V gave up 7 bases and J gave up 7 bases, with 17 bases separating them. CDR3 bases: TGTGCCAGCACCTCGGGGGAGGTTCGGGAGCAGTACTTC. It is translated as CASTSGEVREQYF.

The J gene is TRBJ1-1, the V gene TRBV6-1; 11 nucleotides match TRBD1. V trimming: 0 bases; J trimming: 10 bases; junction bases outside the gene matches: 7. Germline values: CDR1 MNHNS, CDR2 SASEGT. The CDR3 has 15 residues. The CDR3 here is CASSEAPDRGPVAFF. CDR3 sequence (DNA): TGTGCCAGCAGTGAAGCCCCGGACAGGGGGCCGGTAGCTTTCTTT.

This clone appeared a single time. The V call is TRBV5-4, the J call TRBJ1-2, with D unresolved. CDR3 length: 16 amino acids. Trimming stripped 1 base from V and 1 base from J, with 14 bases between. Germline CDR1 and CDR2: SGHNT and YYREEE (reference sequence). As DNA, the CDR3 is TGTGCCAGCAGCTTGTCTCGCCAGGTCCTTAACTATGGCTACACCTTC. This gives the protein CASSLSRQVLNYGYTF.

This clone is medium-sized (0.01 to 0.1%) in the sample. The chain employs TRBV4-2 and TRBJ2-7, with TRBD1 as a possible D gene (5 bases). Germline CDR1 and CDR2: LGHNA and YNFKEQ. The CDR3 runs 13 residues. V was trimmed by 2 bases and J by 3 bases, leaving 8 bases between them. The chain's CDR3 is CASSQFQGYEQYF. The CDR3 DNA reads TGTGCCAGCAGCCAATTCCAGGGCTACGAGCAGTACTTC.